This passage covers 14 T cell receptor beta chains from one sample sequenced in a study of T cell responses to AZD1222 COVID-19 vaccine. This table comes from immunoSEQ multiplex PCR, and its TCRdb copy is limited to in-frame clones, with some not included. Of over 70,000 clones listed, just over 85% are singletons. Here the sequenced sample was peripheral blood, taken on day 0 of MenACWY control vaccination. The receptors stem from an adult in good health.

The chain couples TRBV2 to TRBJ1-5; D uncertain. The V and J ends lost 0 bases and 6 bases respectively, with 9 bases between them. The CDR3 loop spans 14 amino acids. Germline V gene sequence: CDR1 SNHLY, CDR2 FYNNEI. Written as DNA, the CDR3 is TGTGCCAGCAGTGAAGCTATGCCCGGTCAGCCCCAGCATTTT. This encodes CASSEAMPGQPQHF. Using reference TRBV2 and TRBJ1-5 for the parts outside the CDR3, the full variable domain is EPEVTQTPSHQVTQMGQEVILRCVPISNHLYFYWYRQILGQKVEFLVSFYNNEISEKSEIFDDQFSVERPDGSNFTLKIRSTKLEDSAMYFCASSEAMPGQPQHFGDGTRLSIL.

V usage is TRBV4-3 and J usage is TRBJ1-5; D gene uncertain. V was pared by 0 bases and J by 8 bases, with 14 bases between. Germline loops: CDR1 LGHNA, CDR2 YSLEER. This CDR3 has 15 residues. CDR3 residues: CASSQERWSYEPQHF. The CDR3 DNA reads TGCGCCAGCAGCCAAGAAAGGTGGAGCTATGAGCCCCAGCATTTT.

The V gene is TRBV7-2, the J gene TRBJ1-5; 7 bases match TRBD1. Germline assignment: CDR1 SGHTA and CDR2 FQGNSA. The length of the CDR3 is 16 residues. V was pared by 2 bases and J by 3 bases, with 7 bases of the junction left unmatched. Written as DNA, the CDR3 is TGTGCCAGCAGCTTAAGAAAGGGACAGAACAATCAGCCCCAGCATTTT. It is translated as CASSLRKGQNNQPQHF.

V and J are TRBV5-1 and TRBJ2-5; D gene unclear. This CDR3 has 15 residues. CDR1 and CDR2 from the germline V gene are SGHRS and YFSETQ. V dropped 2 bases and J dropped 1 base, with 12 bases sitting between them. Here the CDR3 reads CASSLMKGVQETQYF. The DNA for the CDR3 is TGCGCCAGCAGCTTAATGAAGGGCGTCCAAGAGACCCAGTACTTC. The variable domain in full, with the rest retrieved from reference TRBV5-1 and TRBJ2-5, is KAGVTQTPRYLIKTRGQQVTLSCSPISGHRSVSWYQQTPGQGLQFLFEYFSETQRNKGNFPGRFSGRQFSNSRSEMNVSTLELGDSALYLCASSLMKGVQETQYFGPGTRLLVL.

The chain combines TRBV6-5 with TRBJ2-7; TRBD1 is a possible D gene (6 bases). Germline CDR1 and CDR2: MNHEY and SVGAGI. This CDR3 comprises 14 residues. V lost 3 bases to trimming and J lost 6 bases, with 15 bases between them. The CDR3 DNA reads as TGTGCCAGCAGTTATTCCGCAGGGGCTGGCGAGCAGTACTTC. It codes for CASSYSAGAGEQYF.

V gene TRBV29-1 combines with J gene TRBJ1-1; no reliable D call. Trimming left V 2 bases short and J 4 bases short, with 8 bases between. From germline, CDR1 is SQVTM and CDR2 ANQGSEA. The CDR3 has 12 residues. CDR3 in amino acids: CSVEKGRTEAFF. The CDR3 bases are TGCAGCGTTGAAAAGGGTCGCACTGAAGCTTTCTTT. The whole variable domain, filled in from reference TRBV29-1 and TRBJ1-1, reads SAVISQKPSRDICQRGTSLTIQCQVDSQVTMMFWYRQQPGQSLTLIATANQGSEATYESGFVIDKFPISRPNLTFSTLTVSNMSPEDSSIYLCSVEKGRTEAFFGQGTRLTVV.

This chain connects TRBV5-5 to TRBJ1-5; D call uncertain. Germline V gene sequence: CDR1 SGHKS, CDR2 YYEKEE (reference sequence). V gave up 0 bases and J gave up 4 bases, with 8 bases separating them. The length of the CDR3 is 14 residues. Here the CDR3 DNA reads TGTGCCAGCAGCTTGGGGGGAACTAATCAGCCCCAGCATTTT. Translation gives CASSLGGTNQPQHF.

V is TRBV3-1 (or the pseudogene TRBV3-2) and J is TRBJ1-5, with unresolved D. The CDR3 has 14 amino acids. V was clipped by 1 base and J by 7 bases, with 11 bases between them. From germline, CDR1 is LGHDT and CDR2 YNNKEL (reference sequence). CDR3 protein: CASSQGTDSQPQHF. The CDR3 bases are TGTGCCAGCAGCCAAGGAACAGATTCACAGCCCCAGCATTTT.

CDR3 protein: CASRGHGDNEQFF. CDR3 coding DNA: TGTGCCAGCAGGGGCCACGGGGACAATGAGCAGTTCTTC. V gene TRBV11-1 combines with J gene TRBJ2-1, with D possibly matching TRBD2 (5 bases). CDR1 and CDR2 from the germline V gene are SGHAT and FQDESV (reference sequence). V lost 6 bases, J lost 5 bases, and 11 bases lay in between. CDR3 length: 13 amino acids.

This clone was found once. The CDR3 loop is CASSPGRVAYEQYF. The CDR3 nucleotides are TGTGCCAGCTCACCAGGCAGGGTGGCCTACGAGCAGTACTTC. The V and J genes are TRBV18 and TRBJ2-7, with D maybe TRBD1 (5 bases). The germline V and J ends were trimmed by 2 bases and 2 bases, with 10 bases remaining between them. Germline assignment: CDR1 KGHSH and CDR2 LQKENI. The CDR3 is made up of 14 amino acids.

This chain uses TRBV2 with TRBJ1-6, with D tentatively TRBD1 (6 bases). The CDR3 totals 14 residues. The V gene lost 3 bases and the J gene lost 7 bases, with 10 bases spanning the gap. The germline V gene encodes CDR1 SNHLY and CDR2 FYNNEI. The CDR3 DNA reads as TGTGCCAGCAGTGATATCAGGGGCAATTCACCCCTCCACTTT. It encodes CASSDIRGNSPLHF. Together with reference TRBV2 and TRBJ1-6, the CDR3 gives the full variable domain: EPEVTQTPSHQVTQMGQEVILRCVPISNHLYFYWYRQILGQKVEFLVSFYNNEISEKSEIFDDQFSVERPDGSNFTLKIRSTKLEDSAMYFCASSDIRGNSPLHFGNGTRLTVT.

The J gene is TRBJ1-1, the V gene TRBV4-1; D ambiguous. V lost 1 base, J lost 2 bases, and 14 bases lay in between. There are 16 residues in the CDR3. From germline, CDR1 is MGHRA and CDR2 YSYEKL. DNA for the CDR3: TGCGCCAGCAGCCAAGGCGCTGAAGTTTACAACACTGAAGCTTTCTTT. The encoded protein is CASSQGAEVYNTEAFF.

The V gene is TRBV4-3, the J gene TRBJ1-4; tentative D call: TRBD1 (6 bases). The germline CDR1 and CDR2 sequences are LGHNA and YSLEER. CDR3 size: 15 residues. Trimming pared 1 base from V and 7 bases from J, leaving 13 bases between. The DNA of the CDR3 is TGCGCCAGCAGCCAAGTCCGGGACACGGGTGAAAAACTGTTTTTT. It is translated as CASSQVRDTGEKLFF.

The rearrangement links TRBV20-1 to TRBJ1-1; no clear D gene. CDR1 is DFQATT and CDR2 is SNEGSKA in the germline V gene (reference sequence). The CDR3 has 11 residues. CDR3: CRQAGNTEAFF. The CDR3 DNA reads as TGCAGGCAGGCGGGGAACACTGAAGCTTTCTTT.